This entry lists 18 T cell receptor beta chains sequenced from one sample in a study of blood T cells in healthy people across ages. A second PCR, run for roughly 7 to 12 cycles, used a sample-barcoded 5' primer plus a J-beta primer mix. MiXCR, applied by TCRdb to the 5' RACE reads, yields one record per CDR3 protein. The sample lists more than 1,400,000 distinct CDR3 sequences; approximately 42% were seen once. Sequenced material: blood. The receptors originated from a woman aged 18-29 years in good health.

The V call is TRBV29-1, the J call TRBJ2-3, with D uncertain. V was shortened by 6 bases and J by 4 bases, with 14 bases between the two germline ends. The CDR3 has 13 amino acids. Per the germline V gene, CDR1 is SQVTM and CDR2 is ANQGSEA. The CDR3 nucleotides read TGCAGCGTCACGAAAGGTGGCTCAGATACGCAGTATTTT. This encodes CSVTKGGSDTQYF.

This clonotype came up a few times. The J gene is TRBJ2-7, the V gene TRBV11-2; perhaps TRBD2 as D (5 bases). Trimming took 3 bases from V and 2 from J, leaving 14 bases between them. Germline CDR1 is SGHAT and CDR2 is FQNNGV. The length of the CDR3 is 15 residues. In DNA form, the CDR3 reads TGTGCCAGCAGCTTCGAAAGGACTCCCACCTACGAGCAGTACTTC. Its protein product is CASSFERTPTYEQYF.

There are a few counts of this clonotype. The V and J genes are TRBV6-1 and TRBJ2-3; 8 bases agree with TRBD2. CDR3 length: 15 amino acids. V was pared by 7 bases and J by 6 bases, with 12 bases of the junction left unmatched. From germline, CDR1 is MNHNS and CDR2 SASEGT. The DNA for the CDR3 is TGTGCCAGCATCCCCGCGGGGGGAATTGGTGATACGCAGTATTTT. Amino acid sequence: CASIPAGGIGDTQYF.

The chain recombines TRBV28 with TRBJ2-5; D is uncertain. V lost 11 bases, J lost 2 bases, and 18 bases lay in between. Germline-derived CDR1 and CDR2 are MDHEN and SYDVKM. This CDR3 comprises 14 residues. In DNA, the CDR3 is TGTGCCTCCAGATCGCTGATCAGTCAAGAGACCCAGTACTTC. Amino acid sequence: CASRSLISQETQYF.

This clonotype was observed at least ten times. CDR3 sequence (DNA): TGTGCCAGCAGCTTGAGTCCCGAGTACAATGAGCAGTTCTTC. Its protein is CASSLSPEYNEQFF. The J gene is TRBJ2-1, the V gene TRBV7-3; D is undetermined. Germline assignment: CDR1 SGHTA and CDR2 FQGTGA. CDR3 length: 14 residues. Trimming shortened V by 3 bases and J by 4 bases, and 10 bases separated the two germline ends.

The gene calls are TRBV20-1 and TRBJ2-1; D call uncertain. Germline V gives CDR1 DFQATT, CDR2 SNEGSKA (reference sequence). The CDR3 runs to 11 residues. V lost 5 bases to trimming and J lost 13 bases, with 15 bases between them. CDR3: CSALSLGIQFF. The DNA for the CDR3 is TGCAGTGCTCTGTCCCTTGGTATCCAGTTCTTC.

This chain joins TRBV20-1 and TRBJ2-7; 11 bases match TRBD2. Looked up from germline, CDR1 is DFQATT and CDR2 is SNEGSKA (reference sequence). The CDR3 contains 15 residues. Trimming cost V 0 bases and J 5 bases; bases outside gene matches: 6. This CDR3 is CSARDSGREVDEQYF. DNA of the CDR3: TGCAGTGCTAGAGATAGCGGGAGGGAGGTCGACGAGCAGTACTTC.

This clonotype was picked up a small number of times. This chain joins TRBV12-3 or TRBV12-4 and TRBJ2-1, with 12 bases lining up with TRBD2. The junction had 9 bases not matched to a gene; V was cut back by 7 bases and J by 2 bases. CDR3 length: 17 residues. CDR3 DNA: TGTGCCAGCACAGAGACTAGCGGGAGAGGAGCCTACAATGAGCAGTTCTTC. As protein: CASTETSGRGAYNEQFF.

This chain links TRBV25-1 with TRBJ2-7; 7 nucleotides line up with TRBD1. This CDR3 spans 15 amino acids. The J segment lost 5 bases and the V segment lost 5 bases, leaving 12 bases of the junction unmatched. Germline lookup yields CDR1 MGHDK and CDR2 SYGVNS. In DNA form, the CDR3 reads TGTGCCAGCAGTTCAATCCCGGGACAGCCCCACGAGCAGTACTTC. Its protein product is CASSSIPGQPHEQYF.

This chain joins TRBV11-2 and TRBJ2-2; a weak D match, TRBD1 (5 bases). This CDR3 contains 14 residues. V was shortened by 3 bases and J by 5 bases, with 10 bases between the two germline ends. CDR1 is SGHAT and CDR2 is FQNNGV in the germline V gene. In DNA, the CDR3 is TGTGCCAGCAGCTTTACAAGGGGAACCGGGGAGCTGTTTTTT. Encoded protein: CASSFTRGTGELFF.

This chain joins TRBV28 and TRBJ1-2; possibly TRBD1 for D (6 bases). The CDR3 has 12 amino acids. CDR1 is MDHEN and CDR2 is SYDVKM in the germline V gene. Deletions cut 7 bases from V and 6 bases from J, with 12 bases between. DNA of the CDR3: TGTGCCAGCACCCCTGGACAGAATGGCTACACCTTC. Amino acid sequence: CASTPGQNGYTF.

The chain uses TRBV6-5 and TRBJ2-7; 7 nucleotides agree with TRBD1. Trimming at V came to 6 bases and at J to 2 bases, leaving 10 bases not matched to a gene. The V gene's germline CDR1 is MNHEY and CDR2 SVGAGI. This CDR3 has 15 residues. The CDR3 loop is CASREVQGDPYEQYF. The CDR3 DNA sequence: TGTGCCAGCAGGGAAGTCCAGGGGGATCCCTACGAGCAGTACTTC.

The table lists this clonotype with a few counts. This chain joins TRBV20-1 and TRBJ2-1; 13 bases map to TRBD2. With 5 bases clipped from V and 9 bases from J, the junction kept 13 bases outside the gene matches. CDR3 size: 16 residues. The germline V gene encodes CDR1 DFQATT and CDR2 SNEGSKA (reference sequence). The DNA for the CDR3 is TGCAGTGCTCGCCGCGCGACTAGCGGGAGGCTCGGTGAGCAGTTCTTC. It is translated as CSARRATSGRLGEQFF.

The chain couples TRBV7-8 to TRBJ2-5, with D possibly matching TRBD2 (5 bases). Trimming took off 5 bases at V and 13 bases at J, with 17 bases between the two ends. CDR3 size: 12 residues. Per the germline V gene, CDR1 is SGHVS and CDR2 is FQNEAQ. As DNA, the CDR3 is TGTGCCAGCAGCACCGGACCAGGCCGGGGGTACTTC. This gives the protein CASSTGPGRGYF.

J is TRBJ1-1 and V is TRBV13; unclear D gene. Germline CDR1 is PRHDT and CDR2 is FYEKMQ (reference sequence). This CDR3 has 13 residues. V gave up 4 bases and J gave up 2 bases, with 8 bases separating them. This CDR3 reads CASSSASNTEAFF. CDR3 DNA sequence: TGTGCCAGCAGCTCCGCCTCAAACACTGAAGCTTTCTTT.

This rearrangement joins TRBV5-1 to TRBJ2-4; 8 bases line up with TRBD1. The assigned J gene may be wrong: the sequence end matches TRBJ2-7 better. Germline CDR1 reads SGHRS; CDR2 reads YFSETQ. The CDR3 is 15 residues long. CDR3 coding DNA: TGCGCCAGCAGCTTGACTACACAGGGGGACGACGAGCAGTACTTC. It yields the protein CASSLTTQGDDEQYF.

The chain links TRBV5-4 to TRBJ2-1; D is possibly TRBD2 (8 bases). The length of the CDR3 is 15 residues. Germline lookup yields CDR1 SGHNT and CDR2 YYREEE (reference sequence). Between the trimmed V and J ends, which lost 1 base and 7 bases, there was a span of 15 bases. The CDR3 DNA is TGTGCCAGCAGCTTGACCGGGAGGGGGCCGAATGAGCAGTTCTTC. Its translation is CASSLTGRGPNEQFF.

In this sample, this clonotype turned up a few times. The gene calls are TRBV6-1 and TRBJ2-5, with D unresolved. The V end was cut by 1 base, the J end by 2 bases, with 26 bases between. The germline CDR1 and CDR2 sequences are MNHNS and SASEGT. This CDR3 is 20 amino acids long. CDR3 nucleotide sequence: TGTGCCAGCAGTGAAGACGCTCAGATGCCAACGCGACAACAACAAGAGACCCAGTACTTC. Translating gives CASSEDAQMPTRQQQETQYF.